This TCR beta chain was identified in a study of blood T cell repertoires in COVID-19. Study in general: Samples came from the United States, Italy and Spain, spanning acute and convalescent COVID-19. PBMCs, B-cell-depleted T cells, or T cells provided the cDNA or gDNA that made up the material.

Per the original data handling: The authors estimated nucleated cell counts from reference gene primer amplification. Profiling relied on immunoSEQ multiplex PCR, and the TCRdb table lists in-frame clones only, not all of them. That table furnishes V, J and clone size, whereas the DNA furnished D and trimming. The sample contains a few hundred thousand clones, 65% to 85% of which appear only once. Sample: peripheral blood. This TCR came from a woman aged 40-49 years who had recovered from COVID-19.

CDR3 sequence (DNA): TGTGCCAGCTTTGGCGAGGCTAATGAAAAACTGTTTTTT. Residues: CASFGEANEKLFF. This chain joins TRBV25-1 and TRBJ1-4, with D hard to call. V lost 8 bases to trimming and J lost 3 bases, with 10 bases between them. CDR1 MGHDK and CDR2 SYGVNS come from the germline V gene. The CDR3 has 13 residues. The entire variable domain, with the rest obtained from reference TRBV25-1 and TRBJ1-4, is as follows: EADIYQTPRYLVIGTGKKITLECSQTMGHDKMYWYQQDPGMELHLIHYSYGVNSTEKGDLSSESTVSRIRTEHFPLTLESARPSHTSQYLCASFGEANEKLFFGSGTQLSVL.